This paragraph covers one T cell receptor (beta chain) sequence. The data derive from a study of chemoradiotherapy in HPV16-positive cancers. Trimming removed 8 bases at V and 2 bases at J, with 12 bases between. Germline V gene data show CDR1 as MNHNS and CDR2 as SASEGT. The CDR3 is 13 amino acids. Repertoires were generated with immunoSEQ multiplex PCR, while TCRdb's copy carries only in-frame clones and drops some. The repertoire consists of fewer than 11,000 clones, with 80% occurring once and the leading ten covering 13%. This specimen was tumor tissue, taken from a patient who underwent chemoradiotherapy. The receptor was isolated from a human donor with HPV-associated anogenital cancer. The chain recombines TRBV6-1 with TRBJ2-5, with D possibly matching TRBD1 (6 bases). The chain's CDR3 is CASHRVQQETQYF. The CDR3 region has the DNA TGTGCCAGCCACAGGGTACAGCAAGAGACCCAGTACTTC.